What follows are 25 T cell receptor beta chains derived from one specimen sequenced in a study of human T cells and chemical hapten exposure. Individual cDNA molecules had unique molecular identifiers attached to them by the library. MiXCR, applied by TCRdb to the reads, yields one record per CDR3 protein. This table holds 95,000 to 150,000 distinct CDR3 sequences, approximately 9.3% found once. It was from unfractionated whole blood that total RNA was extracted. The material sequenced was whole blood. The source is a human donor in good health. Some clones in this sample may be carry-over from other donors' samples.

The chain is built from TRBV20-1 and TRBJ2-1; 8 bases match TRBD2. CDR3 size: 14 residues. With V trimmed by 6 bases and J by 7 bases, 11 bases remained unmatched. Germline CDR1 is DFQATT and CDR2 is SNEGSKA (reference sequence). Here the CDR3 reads CSARLAGRWNEQFF. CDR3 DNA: TGCAGTGCCCGCTTAGCGGGAAGGTGGAATGAGCAGTTCTTC.

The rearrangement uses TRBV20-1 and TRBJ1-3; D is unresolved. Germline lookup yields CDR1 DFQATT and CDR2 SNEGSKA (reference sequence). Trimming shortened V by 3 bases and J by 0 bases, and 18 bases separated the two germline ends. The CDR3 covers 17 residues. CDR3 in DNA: TGCAGTGCTAGCTTTCCGGGCCGTGCCGACTCTGGAAACACCATATATTTT. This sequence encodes CSASFPGRADSGNTIYF.

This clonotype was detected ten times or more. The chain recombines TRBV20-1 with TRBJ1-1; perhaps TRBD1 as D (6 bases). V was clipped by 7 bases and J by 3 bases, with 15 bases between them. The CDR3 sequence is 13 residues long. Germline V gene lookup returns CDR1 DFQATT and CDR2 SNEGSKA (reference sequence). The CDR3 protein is CSVKTQGYTEAFF. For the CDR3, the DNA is TGCAGTGTCAAAACACAGGGTTACACTGAAGCTTTCTTT.

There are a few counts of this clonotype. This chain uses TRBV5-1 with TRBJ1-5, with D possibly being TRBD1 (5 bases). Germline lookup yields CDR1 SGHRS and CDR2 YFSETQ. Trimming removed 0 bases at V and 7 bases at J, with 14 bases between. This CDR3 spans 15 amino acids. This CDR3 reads CASSLEGARSQPQHF. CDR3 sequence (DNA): TGCGCCAGCAGCTTGGAAGGGGCGAGATCACAGCCCCAGCATTTT.

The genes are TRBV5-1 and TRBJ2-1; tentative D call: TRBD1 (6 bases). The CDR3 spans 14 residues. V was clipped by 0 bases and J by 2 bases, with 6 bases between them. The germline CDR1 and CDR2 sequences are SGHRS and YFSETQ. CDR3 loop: CASSLDRAYNEQFF. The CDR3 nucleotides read TGCGCCAGCAGCTTGGACAGGGCCTACAATGAGCAGTTCTTC.

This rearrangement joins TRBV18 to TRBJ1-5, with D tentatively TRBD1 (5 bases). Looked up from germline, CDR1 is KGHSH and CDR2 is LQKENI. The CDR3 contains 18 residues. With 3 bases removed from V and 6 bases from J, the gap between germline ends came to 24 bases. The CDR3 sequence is CASSPHPGGVSPGQPQHF. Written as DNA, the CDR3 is TGTGCCAGCTCACCGCACCCTGGAGGGGTTTCACCAGGTCAGCCCCAGCATTTT. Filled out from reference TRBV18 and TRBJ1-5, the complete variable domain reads NAGVMQNPRHLVRRRGQEARLRCSPMKGHSHVYWYRQLPEEGLKFMVYLQKENIIDESGMPKERFSAEFPKEGPSILRIQQVVRGDSAAYFCASSPHPGGVSPGQPQHFGDGTRLSIL.

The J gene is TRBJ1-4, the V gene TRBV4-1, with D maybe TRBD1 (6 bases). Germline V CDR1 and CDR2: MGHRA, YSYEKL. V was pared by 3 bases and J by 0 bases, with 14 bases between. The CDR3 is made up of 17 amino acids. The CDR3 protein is CASSHEVPGATNEKLFF. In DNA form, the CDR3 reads TGCGCCAGCAGCCATGAAGTACCAGGGGCAACTAATGAAAAACTGTTTTTT.

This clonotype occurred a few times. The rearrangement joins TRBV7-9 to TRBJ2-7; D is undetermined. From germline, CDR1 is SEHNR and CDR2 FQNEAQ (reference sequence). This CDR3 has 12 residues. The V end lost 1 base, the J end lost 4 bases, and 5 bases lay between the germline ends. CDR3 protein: CASSLVVYEQYF. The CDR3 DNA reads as TGTGCCAGCAGCTTAGTTGTGTACGAGCAGTACTTC.

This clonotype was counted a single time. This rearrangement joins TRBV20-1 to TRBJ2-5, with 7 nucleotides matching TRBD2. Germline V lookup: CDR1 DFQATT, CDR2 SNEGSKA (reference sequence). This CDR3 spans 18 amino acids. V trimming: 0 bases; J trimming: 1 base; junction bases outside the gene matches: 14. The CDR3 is CSARDVAGRELLQETQYF. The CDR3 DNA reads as TGCAGTGCTAGAGATGTGGCGGGGCGGGAGCTCCTCCAAGAGACCCAGTACTTC.

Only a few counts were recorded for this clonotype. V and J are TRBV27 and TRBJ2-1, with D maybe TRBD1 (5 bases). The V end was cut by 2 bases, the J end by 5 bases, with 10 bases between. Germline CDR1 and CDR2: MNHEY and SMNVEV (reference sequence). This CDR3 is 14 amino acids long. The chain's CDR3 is CASSLTGANNEQFF. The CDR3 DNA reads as TGTGCCAGCAGTTTAACAGGAGCAAACAATGAGCAGTTCTTC.

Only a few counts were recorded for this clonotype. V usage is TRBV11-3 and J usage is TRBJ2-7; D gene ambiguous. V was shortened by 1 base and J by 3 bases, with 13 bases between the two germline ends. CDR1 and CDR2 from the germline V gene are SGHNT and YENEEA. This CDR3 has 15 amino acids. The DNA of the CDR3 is TGTGCCAGCAGCTTAGCAAGGACGGAGAACTACGAGCAGTACTTC. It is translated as CASSLARTENYEQYF. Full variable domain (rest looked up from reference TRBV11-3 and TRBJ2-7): EAGVVQSPRYKIIEKKQPVAFWCNPISGHNTLYWYLQNLGQGPELLIRYENEEAVDDSQLPKDRFSAERLKGVDSTLKIQPAELGDSAVYLCASSLARTENYEQYFGPGTRLTVT.

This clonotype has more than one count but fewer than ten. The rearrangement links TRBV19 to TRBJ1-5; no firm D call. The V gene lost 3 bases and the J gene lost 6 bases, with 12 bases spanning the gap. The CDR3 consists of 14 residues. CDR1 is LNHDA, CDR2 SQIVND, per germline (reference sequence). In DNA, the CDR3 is TGTGCCAGTAGTATGGAAAGAAGCGGTCAGCCCCAGCATTTT. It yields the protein CASSMERSGQPQHF.

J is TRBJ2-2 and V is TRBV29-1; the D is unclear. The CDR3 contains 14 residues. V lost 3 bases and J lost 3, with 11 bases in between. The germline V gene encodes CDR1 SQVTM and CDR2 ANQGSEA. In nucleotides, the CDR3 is TGCAGCGTTGAGATAGATGATTACACCGGGGAGCTGTTTTTT. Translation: CSVEIDDYTGELFF.

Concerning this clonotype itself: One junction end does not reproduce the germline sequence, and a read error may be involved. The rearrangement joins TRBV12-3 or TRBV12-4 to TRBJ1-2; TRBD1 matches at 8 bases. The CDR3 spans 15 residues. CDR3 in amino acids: CASSLPRGLDYGYTF. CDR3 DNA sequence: TGTGCCAGCAGCTTACCCAGGGGGCTGGACTACGGCTACACCTTC.

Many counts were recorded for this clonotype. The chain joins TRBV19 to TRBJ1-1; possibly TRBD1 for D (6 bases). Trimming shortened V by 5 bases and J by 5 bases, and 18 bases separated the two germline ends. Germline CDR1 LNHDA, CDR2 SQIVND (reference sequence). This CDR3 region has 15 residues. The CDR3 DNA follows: TGTGCCAGTAGTTCGCCTTACAGGGAATGGACTGAAGCTTTCTTT. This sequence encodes CASSSPYREWTEAFF.

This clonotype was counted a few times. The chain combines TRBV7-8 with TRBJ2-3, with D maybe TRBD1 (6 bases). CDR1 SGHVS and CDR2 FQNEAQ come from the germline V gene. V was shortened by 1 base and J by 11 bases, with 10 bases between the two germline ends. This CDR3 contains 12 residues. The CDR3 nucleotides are TGTGCCAGCAGCTTAGGACAGGCTGGGCAGTATTTT. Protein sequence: CASSLGQAGQYF.

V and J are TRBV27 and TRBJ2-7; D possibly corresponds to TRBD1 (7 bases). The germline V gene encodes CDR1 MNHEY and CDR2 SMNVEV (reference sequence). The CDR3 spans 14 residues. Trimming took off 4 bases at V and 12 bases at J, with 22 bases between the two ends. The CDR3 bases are TGTGCCAGCAGTTCGGGAGACAGGGCCGGAGTTCGGTACTTC. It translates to CASSSGDRAGVRYF.

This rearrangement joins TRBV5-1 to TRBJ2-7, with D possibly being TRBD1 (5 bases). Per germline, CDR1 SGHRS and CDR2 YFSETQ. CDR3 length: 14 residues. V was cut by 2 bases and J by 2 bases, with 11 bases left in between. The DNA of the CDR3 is TGCGCCAGCAGCTTTGGGCAGGGTCCCTACGAGCAGTACTTC. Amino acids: CASSFGQGPYEQYF.

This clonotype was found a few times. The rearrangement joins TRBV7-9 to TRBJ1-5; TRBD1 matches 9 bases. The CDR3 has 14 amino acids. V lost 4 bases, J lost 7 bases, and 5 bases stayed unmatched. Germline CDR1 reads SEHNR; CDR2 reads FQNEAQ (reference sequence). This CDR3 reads CASSSGTGLQPQHF. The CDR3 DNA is TGTGCCAGCAGCTCTGGGACAGGGTTGCAGCCCCAGCATTTT.

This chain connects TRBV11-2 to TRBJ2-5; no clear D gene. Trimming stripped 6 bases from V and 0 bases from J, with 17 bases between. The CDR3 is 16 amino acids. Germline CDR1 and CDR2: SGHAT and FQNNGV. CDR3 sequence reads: CASSVGIDTYQETQYF. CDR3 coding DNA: TGTGCCAGCAGTGTAGGGATCGACACGTACCAAGAGACCCAGTACTTC. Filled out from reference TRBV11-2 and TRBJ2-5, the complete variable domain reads EAGVAQSPRYKIIEKRQSVAFWCNPISGHATLYWYQQILGQGPKLLIQFQNNGVVDDSQLPKDRFSAERLKGVDSTLKIQPAKLEDSAVYLCASSVGIDTYQETQYFGPGTRLLVL.

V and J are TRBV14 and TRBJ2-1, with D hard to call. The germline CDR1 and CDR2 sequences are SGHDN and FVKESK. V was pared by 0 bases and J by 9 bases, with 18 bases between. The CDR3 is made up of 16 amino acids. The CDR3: CASSQESLATDGEQFF. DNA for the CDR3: TGTGCCAGCAGCCAAGAATCACTCGCAACTGACGGTGAGCAGTTCTTC.

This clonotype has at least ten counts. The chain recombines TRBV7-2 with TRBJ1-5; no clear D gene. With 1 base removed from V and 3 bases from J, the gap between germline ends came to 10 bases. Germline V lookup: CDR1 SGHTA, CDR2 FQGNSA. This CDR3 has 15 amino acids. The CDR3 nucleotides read TGTGCCAGCAGCTTAGGAGGGCCTCCCAATCAGCCCCAGCATTTT. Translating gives CASSLGGPPNQPQHF.

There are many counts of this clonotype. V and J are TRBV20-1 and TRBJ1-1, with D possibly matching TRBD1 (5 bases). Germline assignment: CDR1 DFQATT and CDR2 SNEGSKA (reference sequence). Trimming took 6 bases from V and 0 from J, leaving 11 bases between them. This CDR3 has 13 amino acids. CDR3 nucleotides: TGCAGTGCCATCGGGGGTGTGAACACTGAAGCTTTCTTT. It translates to CSAIGGVNTEAFF.

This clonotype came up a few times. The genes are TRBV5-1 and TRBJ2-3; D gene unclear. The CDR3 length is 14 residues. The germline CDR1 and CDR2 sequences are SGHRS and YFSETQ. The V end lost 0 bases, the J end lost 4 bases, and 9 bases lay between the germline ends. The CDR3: CASSLARSSDTQYF. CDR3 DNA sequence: TGCGCCAGCAGCTTGGCTAGGAGTTCAGATACGCAGTATTTT.

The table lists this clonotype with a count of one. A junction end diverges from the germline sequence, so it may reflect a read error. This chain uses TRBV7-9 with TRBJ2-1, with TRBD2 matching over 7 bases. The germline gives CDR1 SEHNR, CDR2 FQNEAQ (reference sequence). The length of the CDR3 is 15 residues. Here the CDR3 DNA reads TGTGCCAGCAGCTTAAACCCGGGAGGACCCAATGGGCAGTTCTTC. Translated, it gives CASSLNPGGPNGQFF.